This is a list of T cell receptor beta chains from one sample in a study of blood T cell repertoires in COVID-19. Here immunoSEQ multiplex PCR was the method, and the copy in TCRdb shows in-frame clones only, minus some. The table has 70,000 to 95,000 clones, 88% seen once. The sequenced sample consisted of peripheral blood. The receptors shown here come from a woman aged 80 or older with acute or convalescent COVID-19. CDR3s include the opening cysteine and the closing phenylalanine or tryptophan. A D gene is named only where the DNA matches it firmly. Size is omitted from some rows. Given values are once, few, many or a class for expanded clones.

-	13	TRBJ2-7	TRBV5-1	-	TGCGCCAGCAGCATTCAGGGGGGTTACGAGCAGTACTTC	CASSIQGGYEQYF
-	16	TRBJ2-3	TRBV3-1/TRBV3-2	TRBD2	TGTGCCAGCAGCCAAACACTACTAGCGGGAGGAAATACGCAGTATTTT	CASSQTLLAGGNTQYF
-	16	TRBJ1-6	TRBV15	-	TGTGCCACCAGCCCAAGAGGTGCGGGGATGGATTCACCCCTCCACTTT	CATSPRGAGMDSPLHF
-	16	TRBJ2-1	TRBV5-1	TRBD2	TGCGCCAGCAGCTTGGGAGGACTAGCAGCTTACAATGAGCAGTTCTTC	CASSLGGLAAYNEQFF
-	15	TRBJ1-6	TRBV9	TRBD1	TGTGCCAGCAGCCTCCAGACAGGGGCGAATTCACCCCTCCACTTT	CASSLQTGANSPLHF
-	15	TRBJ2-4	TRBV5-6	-	TGTGCCAGCAGCTCCACCAGGGGAGCCAAAAACATTCAGTACTTC	CASSSTRGAKNIQYF
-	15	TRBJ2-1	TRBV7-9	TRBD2	TGTGCCAGCAGCCCCTTAGGGATCGGGGGGAATGAGCAGTTCTTC	CASSPLGIGGNEQFF
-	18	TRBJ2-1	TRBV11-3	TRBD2	TGTGCCAGCAGCCCCGAGTCGGGACTAGCGGTTCCAGGGGGTGAGCAGTTCTTC	CASSPESGLAVPGGEQFF
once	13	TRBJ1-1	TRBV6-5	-	TGTGCCAGCAGTTACGCGCCGAACACTGAAGCTTTCTTT	CASSYAPNTEAFF
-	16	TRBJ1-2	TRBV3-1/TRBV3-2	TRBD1	TGTGCCAGCAGCCTACGCGACAGGGAAAGGAGTTATGGCTACACCTTC	CASSLRDRERSYGYTF
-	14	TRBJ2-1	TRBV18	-	TGTGCCAGCTCACCATCAGCGGTCTACAATGAGCAGTTCTTC	CASSPSAVYNEQFF
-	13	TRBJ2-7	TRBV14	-	TGTGCCAGCAGGCGCCGAGATAGCTACGAGCAGTACTTC	CASRRRDSYEQYF
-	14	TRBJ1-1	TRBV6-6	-	TGTGCCAGCGGTCCGGGGGGCACGAACACTGAAGCTTTCTTT	CASGPGGTNTEAFF
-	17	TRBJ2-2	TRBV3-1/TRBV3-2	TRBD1	TGTGCCAGCAGCCAAGTGGTGACAGGGGGCTTTTTGGGGGAGCTGTTTTTT	CASSQVVTGGFLGELFF
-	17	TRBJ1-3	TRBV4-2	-	TGTGCCAGCAGCCCCCGGGACAAGGAGAGCTCTGGAAACACCATATATTTT	CASSPRDKESSGNTIYF
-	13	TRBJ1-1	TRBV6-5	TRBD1	TGTGCCAGCACCAGCTCAGGGGGGACTGAAGCTTTCTTT	CASTSSGGTEAFF
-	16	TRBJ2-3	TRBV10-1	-	TGCGCCAGCAAACCGGACCGCAGGGCCTACACAGATACGCAGTATTTT	CASKPDRRAYTDTQYF
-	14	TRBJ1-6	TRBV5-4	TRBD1	TGTGCCAGCAGCTTGGTAGGGGGCCTGTCACCCCTCCACTTT	CASSLVGGLSPLHF
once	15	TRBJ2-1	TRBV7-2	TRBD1	TGTGCCAGCAGCTCGGACAGGGGCACCTACAATGAGCAGTTCTTC	CASSSDRGTYNEQFF
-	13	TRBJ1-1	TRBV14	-	TGTGCCAGCAGCCAACAGTGGAACACTGAAGCTTTCTTT	CASSQQWNTEAFF
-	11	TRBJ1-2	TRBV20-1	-	TGCAGTGCCATGGAGTCGGGAGGCTACACCTTC	CSAMESGGYTF
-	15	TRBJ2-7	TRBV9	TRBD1	TGTGCCAGCAGCGTAGGGACAGGGCTTACCTACGAGCAGTACTTC	CASSVGTGLTYEQYF
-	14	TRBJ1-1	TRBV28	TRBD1	TGTGCCAGCTCGAATCCACAGGGGTGGGCTGAAGCTTTCTTT	CASSNPQGWAEAFF
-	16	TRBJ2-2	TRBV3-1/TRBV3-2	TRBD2	TGTGCCAGCAGCCAACTAGCGGGGGGCAACACCGGGGAGCTGTTTTTT	CASSQLAGGNTGELFF
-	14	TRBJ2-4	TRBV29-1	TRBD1	TGCAGCGCCCTCGGAGGACAGGGGATTGACATTCAGTACTTC	CSALGGQGIDIQYF
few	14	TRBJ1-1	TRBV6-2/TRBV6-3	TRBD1	TGTGCCAGCAGTTCTTGGACAGGCAGGACTGAAGCTTTCTTT	CASSSWTGRTEAFF
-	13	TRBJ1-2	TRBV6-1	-	TGTGCCAGCAGTGAAGAGAAGGGGCTCGGCTACACCTTC	CASSEEKGLGYTF
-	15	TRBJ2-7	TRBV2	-	TGTGCCAGCACCAGAGCGGTGGCAGGGGTGGGCGAGCAGTACTTC	CASTRAVAGVGEQYF
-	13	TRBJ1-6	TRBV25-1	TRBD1	TGTGCCAGCAGACAGGGGGCGGATTCACCCCTCCACTTT	CASRQGADSPLHF
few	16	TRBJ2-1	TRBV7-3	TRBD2	TGTGCCAGCAGCCCTACTAGCGGGAGTATGTTCCATGAGCAGTTCTTC	CASSPTSGSMFHEQFF
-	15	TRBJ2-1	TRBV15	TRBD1	TGTGCCACCAGCAGAGATTACAGGGGGCTGAATGAGCAGTTCTTC	CATSRDYRGLNEQFF
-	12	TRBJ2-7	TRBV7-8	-	TGTGCCAGCAGCTTCTCTTCCTACGAGCAGTACTTC	CASSFSSYEQYF